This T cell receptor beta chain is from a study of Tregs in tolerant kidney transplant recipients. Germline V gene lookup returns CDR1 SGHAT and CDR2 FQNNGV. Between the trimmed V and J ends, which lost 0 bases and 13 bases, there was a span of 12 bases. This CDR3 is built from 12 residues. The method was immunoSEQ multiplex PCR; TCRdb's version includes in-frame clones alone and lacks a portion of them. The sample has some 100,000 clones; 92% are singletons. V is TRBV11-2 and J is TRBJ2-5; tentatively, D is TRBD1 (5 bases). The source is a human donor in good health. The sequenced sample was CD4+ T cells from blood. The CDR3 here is CASSLDQGARYF. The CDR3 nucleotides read TGTGCCAGCAGCTTAGATCAAGGGGCCCGGTACTTC.